The next 14 T cell receptor beta chains were all read from a single sample in a study of vaccination effects on CD4 cells after COVID-19. Antigen-specific CD4+ T cell clonotypes were called by their expansion after viral peptide-pool culture in ViraFEST. Following culture for around 9 days, CD4+ T cells were isolated. This person's SARS-CoV-2 infection, confirmed by PCR, occurred between March and December 2020. Antigen specificity for these receptors is unknown. Profiled with immunoSEQ multiplex PCR; TCRdb holds only in-frame clones, not every one. This table has about 36,000 clones, about 73% appearing once. The source material was CD4+ T cells from PBMCs cultured with HCoV-NL63 spike peptides, sampled before COVID-19 vaccination. The receptors derive from a human donor who had a prior SARS-CoV-2 infection.

This chain's CDR3 is CASSILGATYEQYF. For the CDR3, the DNA is TGTGCCAGTAGTATATTGGGGGCAACCTACGAGCAGTACTTC. The rearrangement links TRBV19 to TRBJ2-7; D is perhaps TRBD1 (6 bases). Germline CDR1 is LNHDA and CDR2 is SQIVND (reference sequence). The V and J ends lost 2 bases and 2 bases respectively, with 10 bases between them. The CDR3 has 14 residues.

The rearrangement uses TRBV7-9 and TRBJ1-1; 7 nucleotides line up with TRBD1. Germline V CDR1 and CDR2: SEHNR, FQNEAQ (reference sequence). V lost 5 bases and J lost 2; bases outside the gene matches: 5. This CDR3 has 14 residues. As DNA, the CDR3 is TGTGCCAGCAGCAGCCGGGACAGTAACACTGAAGCTTTCTTT. Amino acids: CASSSRDSNTEAFF.

In DNA form, the CDR3 reads TGTGCCAGCAGCCGGGGGGGGTTGGAAGGATCCAATCAGCCCCAGCATTTT. Protein sequence: CASSRGGLEGSNQPQHF. This chain connects TRBV7-2 to TRBJ1-5, with a possible D match to TRBD1 (5 bases). Trimming cost V 5 bases and J 3 bases, with 20 bases left between them. Per germline, CDR1 SGHTA and CDR2 FQGNSA. The CDR3 has 17 residues.

The chain couples TRBV5-1 to TRBJ2-7, with D possibly matching TRBD1 (6 bases). The ends were cut back, 3 bases at V and 1 base at J, with 11 bases in the middle. The CDR3 has 14 residues. Germline V gene lookup returns CDR1 SGHRS and CDR2 YFSETQ. The CDR3 here is CASSSGTPSYEQYF. The DNA of the CDR3 is TGCGCCAGCAGCTCCGGGACACCTTCCTACGAGCAGTACTTC.

This sequence joins TRBV19 and TRBJ2-5, with D perhaps assigned TRBD1 or TRBD2 (5 bases each). The CDR3 spans 15 residues. From germline, CDR1 is LNHDA and CDR2 SQIVND (reference sequence). V lost 4 bases, J lost 2 bases, and 14 bases lay in between. For the CDR3, the DNA is TGTGCCAGTAGTAGAGTCGGGACCCGTCAAGAGACCCAGTACTTC. The encoded protein is CASSRVGTRQETQYF. Using reference TRBV19 and TRBJ2-5 for the parts outside the CDR3, the full variable domain is DGGITQSPKYLFRKEGQNVTLSCEQNLNHDAMYWYRQDPGQGLRLIYYSQIVNDFQKGDIAEGYSVSREKKESFPLTVTSAQKNPTAFYLCASSRVGTRQETQYFGPGTRLLVL.

The CDR3 region is CASSPYRGKETQYF. The CDR3 DNA reads TGTGCCAGCAGCCCTTACAGGGGTAAAGAGACCCAGTACTTC. The rearrangement joins TRBV9 to TRBJ2-5; 7 bases map to TRBD1. The V and J ends lost 4 bases and 3 bases, in that order; junction bases with no gene match: 6. Germline V gene sequence: CDR1 SGDLS, CDR2 YYNGEE. The CDR3 covers 14 residues.

The chain combines TRBV7-3 with TRBJ1-5; weak D call: TRBD1 (5 bases). Trimming removed 1 base from V and 4 bases from J, with 14 bases in between. The CDR3 has 16 residues. Germline V gives CDR1 SGHTA, CDR2 FQGTGA. This chain's CDR3 is CASSLSRRDLNQPQHF. CDR3 nucleotide sequence: TGTGCCAGCAGCTTAAGTCGGCGGGACCTTAATCAGCCCCAGCATTTT. The full variable domain, completed using reference TRBV7-3 and TRBJ1-5, is GAGVSQTPSNKVTEKGKYVELRCDPISGHTALYWYRQSLGQGPEFLIYFQGTGAADDSGLPNDRFFAVRPEGSVSTLKIQRTERGDSAVYLCASSLSRRDLNQPQHFGDGTRLSIL.

This clone was detected only a few times. This chain joins TRBV7-6 and TRBJ2-7; D not certain. The V and J ends lost 5 bases and 1 base respectively, with 15 bases between them. The germline V gene has CDR1 SGHVS and CDR2 FNYEAQ. This CDR3 has 15 residues. The CDR3 spells CASSLRPPNSYEQYF. In DNA, the CDR3 is TGTGCCAGCAGCCTCAGGCCTCCTAATTCCTACGAGCAGTACTTC.

V is TRBV5-1 and J is TRBJ2-5, with TRBD1 identical over 7 bases. CDR1 is SGHRS, CDR2 YFSETQ, per germline. V trimming: 0 bases; J trimming: 1 base; junction bases outside the gene matches: 3. The CDR3 runs to 15 residues. This CDR3 is CASSLEGGLQETQYF. As DNA, the CDR3 is TGCGCCAGCAGCTTGGAAGGGGGCCTCCAAGAGACCCAGTACTTC.

This chain links TRBV5-1 with TRBJ1-2; TRBD1 matches 10 bases. Trimming took 0 bases from V and 6 from J; bases not matched to a gene: 5. The germline V gene encodes CDR1 SGHRS and CDR2 YFSETQ. This CDR3 region has 15 residues. The CDR3: CASSLVSGQGDGYTF. The CDR3 coding sequence is TGCGCCAGCAGCTTGGTTTCAGGACAGGGGGATGGCTACACCTTC. Drawing the rest from reference TRBV5-1 and TRBJ1-2, the complete variable domain is KAGVTQTPRYLIKTRGQQVTLSCSPISGHRSVSWYQQTPGQGLQFLFEYFSETQRNKGNFPGRFSGRQFSNSRSEMNVSTLELGDSALYLCASSLVSGQGDGYTFGSGTRLTVV.

This clone has just a few counts. This sequence joins TRBV11-2 and TRBJ1-3; D may be TRBD1 (5 bases). Germline V gene lookup returns CDR1 SGHAT and CDR2 FQNNGV. The CDR3 spans 16 residues. V lost 2 bases and J 3 bases, leaving 14 bases between the germline ends. As DNA, the CDR3 is TGTGCCAGCAGCTTAACCTCGTGGGGGAGTGGAAACACCATATATTTT. It codes for CASSLTSWGSGNTIYF. Full variable domain (outside the CDR3, taken from reference TRBV11-2 and TRBJ1-3): EAGVAQSPRYKIIEKRQSVAFWCNPISGHATLYWYQQILGQGPKLLIQFQNNGVVDDSQLPKDRFSAERLKGVDSTLKIQPAKLEDSAVYLCASSLTSWGSGNTIYFGEGSWLTVV.

This clone appeared a few times. This chain uses TRBV2 with TRBJ1-2; 7 bases are a match to TRBD1. Per germline, CDR1 SNHLY and CDR2 FYNNEI. V shed 11 bases and J 8 bases; nucleotides not matched to a gene: 11. The CDR3 contains 12 residues. CDR3 nucleotide sequence: TGTGCCTTTAGTAGGGGGCAGGAGGGCTACACCTTC. Its protein is CAFSRGQEGYTF.

V and J are TRBV7-9 and TRBJ2-5, with D maybe TRBD1 (6 bases). CDR3 length equals 15 residues. CDR1 and CDR2 from the germline V gene are SEHNR and FQNEAQ (reference sequence). V gave up 1 base and J gave up 5 bases, with 14 bases separating them. The CDR3 sequence: CASSLGTVLVETQYF. The CDR3 bases are TGTGCCAGCAGCTTAGGGACAGTGCTGGTTGAGACCCAGTACTTC. The full variable domain, with the rest looked up from reference TRBV7-9 and TRBJ2-5, is DTGVSQNPRHKITKRGQNVTFRCDPISEHNRLYWYRQTLGQGPEFLTYFQNEAQLEKSRLLSDRFSAERPKGSFSTLEIQRTEQGDSAMYLCASSLGTVLVETQYFGPGTRLLVL.

This clone occurred a few times. This chain connects TRBV20-1 to TRBJ2-1; no reliable D call. V lost 3 bases to trimming and J lost 2 bases, with 5 bases between them. The germline gives CDR1 DFQATT, CDR2 SNEGSKA (reference sequence). CDR3 length equals 12 residues. The CDR3 region has the DNA TGCAGTGCTAGTAAAACCTACAATGAGCAGTTCTTC. Translation: CSASKTYNEQFF.